In its sample, the clone carrying this T cell receptor (beta chain) was seen many times. Its antigen remains unidentified. The source of the sample is a study of identical twins. Study findings and constraints: There was more out-of-frame TCR alpha sharing in monozygotic twins than models estimated.

Germline CDR1 is SGDLS and CDR2 is YYNGEE. The CDR3 is 14 amino acids. The V gene lost 4 bases and the J gene lost 5 bases, with 14 bases spanning the gap. MiXCR was run by TCRdb on the 5' RACE reads, yielding one entry per CDR3 protein. Of around 1.7 million distinct CDR3 sequences in the sample, less than 35% are singletons; the top ten hold about 0.27%. Specimen: cord blood. The clonotype comes from a newborn girl in good health. This chain connects TRBV9 to TRBJ2-3; unclear D gene. CDR3 coding DNA: TGTGCCAGCAGCCCCCGCGGCCGGAAAGATACGCAGTATTTT. This gives the protein CASSPRGRKDTQYF.